The sequence of this T cell receptor (beta chain) was determined in a study of PD-L1 blockade in urothelial cancer. Looking at the study overall: About 85% of the roughly 30 patients were males with bladder-origin urothelial cancer. Blood-derived samples held a median roughly 140,000 T cells. Analyses used blood from 3 weeks (second dose) and 6 weeks after treatment start.

Comment on this clone: Its target is unknown.

TCRdb's table, derived via immunoSEQ multiplex PCR, lists solely in-frame clones and lacks some. The sample lists tens of thousands of clones, 90% occurring once. As for time point: pretreatment peripheral blood. Germline loops: CDR1 SGHNT, CDR2 YYREEE (reference sequence). The CDR3 has 14 residues. V gave up 0 bases and J gave up 2 bases, with 7 bases separating them. Study observations and caveats: Greater 3-week expansion of tumor-associated blood clones was recorded for durable-benefit patients.

The source of this sequence is a man between 60 and 75 years old with urothelial cancer. The input for sequencing was PBMCs, taken around atezolizumab (anti-PD-L1) treatment. This chain joins TRBV5-4 and TRBJ2-3, with D perhaps matching TRBD1 (6 bases). For the CDR3, the DNA is TGTGCCAGCAGCTTGGGACAGGCCACAGATACGCAGTATTTT. It yields the protein CASSLGQATDTQYF.